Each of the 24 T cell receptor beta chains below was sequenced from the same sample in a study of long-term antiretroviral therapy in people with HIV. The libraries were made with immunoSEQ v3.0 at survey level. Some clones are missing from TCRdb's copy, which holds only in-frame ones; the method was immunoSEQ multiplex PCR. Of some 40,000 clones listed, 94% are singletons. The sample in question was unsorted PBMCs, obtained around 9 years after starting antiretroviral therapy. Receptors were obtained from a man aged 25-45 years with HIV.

The CDR3 DNA reads as TGTGCCAGCAGCTTGGGCGACAGGGTAAATGGCTACACCTTC. It translates to CASSLGDRVNGYTF. This chain connects TRBV7-9 to TRBJ1-2, with 7 bases lining up with TRBD1. The germline V gene has CDR1 SEHNR and CDR2 FQNEAQ (reference sequence). V trimming: 3 bases; J trimming: 6 bases; junction bases outside the gene matches: 7. This CDR3 has 14 amino acids.

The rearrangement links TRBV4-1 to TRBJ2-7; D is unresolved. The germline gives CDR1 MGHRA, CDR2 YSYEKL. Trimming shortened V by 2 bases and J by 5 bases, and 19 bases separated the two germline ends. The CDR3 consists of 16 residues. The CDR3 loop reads CASSQISGSPAHEQYF. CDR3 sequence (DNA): TGCGCCAGCAGCCAAATTTCCGGGTCCCCGGCCCACGAGCAGTACTTC.

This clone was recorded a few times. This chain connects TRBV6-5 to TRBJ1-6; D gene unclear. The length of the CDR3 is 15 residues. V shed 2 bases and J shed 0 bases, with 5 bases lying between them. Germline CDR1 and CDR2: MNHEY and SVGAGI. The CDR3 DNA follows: TGTGCCAGCAGTTACGGGAGCTCCTATAATTCACCCCTCCACTTT. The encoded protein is CASSYGSSYNSPLHF.

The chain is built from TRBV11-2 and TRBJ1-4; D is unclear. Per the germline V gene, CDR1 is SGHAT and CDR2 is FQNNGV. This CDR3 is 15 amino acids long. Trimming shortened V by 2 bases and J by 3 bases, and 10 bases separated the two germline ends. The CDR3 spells CASSLRGIANEKLFF. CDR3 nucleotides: TGTGCCAGCAGCTTACGGGGAATTGCTAATGAAAAACTGTTTTTT. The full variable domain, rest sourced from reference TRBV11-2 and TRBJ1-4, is EAGVAQSPRYKIIEKRQSVAFWCNPISGHATLYWYQQILGQGPKLLIQFQNNGVVDDSQLPKDRFSAERLKGVDSTLKIQPAKLEDSAVYLCASSLRGIANEKLFFGSGTQLSVL.

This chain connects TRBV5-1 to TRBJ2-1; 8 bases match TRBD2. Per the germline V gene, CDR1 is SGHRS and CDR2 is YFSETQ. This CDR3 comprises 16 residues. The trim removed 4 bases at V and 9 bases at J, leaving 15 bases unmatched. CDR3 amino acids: CASSNRTAGAGGEQFF. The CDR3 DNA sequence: TGCGCCAGCAGCAACCGAACAGCGGGGGCGGGCGGTGAGCAGTTCTTC.

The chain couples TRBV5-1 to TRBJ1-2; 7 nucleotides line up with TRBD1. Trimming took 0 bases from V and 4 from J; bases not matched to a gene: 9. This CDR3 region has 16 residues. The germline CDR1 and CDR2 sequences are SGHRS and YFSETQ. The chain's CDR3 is CASSLGAVRDSYGYTF. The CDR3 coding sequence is TGCGCCAGCAGCTTGGGAGCCGTGAGGGACAGCTATGGCTACACCTTC.

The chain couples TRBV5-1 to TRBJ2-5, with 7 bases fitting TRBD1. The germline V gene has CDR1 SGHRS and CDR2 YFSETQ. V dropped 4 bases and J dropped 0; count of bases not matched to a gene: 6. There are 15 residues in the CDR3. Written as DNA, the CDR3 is TGCGCCAGCAGCCGCGATGGACAGGACCAAGAGACCCAGTACTTC. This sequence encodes CASSRDGQDQETQYF.

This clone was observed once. In DNA form, the CDR3 reads TGCAGCGTTGAAAATAACTACGAGCAGTACTTC. As protein: CSVENNYEQYF. The chain has TRBV29-1 and TRBJ2-7; the D is unclear. The V and J ends lost 2 bases and 3 bases respectively, with 5 bases between them. Germline lookup yields CDR1 SQVTM and CDR2 ANQGSEA. CDR3 length: 11 residues.

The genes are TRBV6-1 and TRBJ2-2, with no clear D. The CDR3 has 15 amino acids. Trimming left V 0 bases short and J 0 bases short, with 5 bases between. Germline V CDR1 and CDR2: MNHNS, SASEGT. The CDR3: CASSEANSNTGELFF. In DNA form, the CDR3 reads TGTGCCAGCAGTGAAGCCAACTCGAACACCGGGGAGCTGTTTTTT.

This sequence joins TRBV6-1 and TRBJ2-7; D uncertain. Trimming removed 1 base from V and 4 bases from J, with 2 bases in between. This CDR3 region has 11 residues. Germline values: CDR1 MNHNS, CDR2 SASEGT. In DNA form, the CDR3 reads TGTGCCAGCAGTGAAGGATACGAGCAGTACGTC. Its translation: CASSEGYEQYV.

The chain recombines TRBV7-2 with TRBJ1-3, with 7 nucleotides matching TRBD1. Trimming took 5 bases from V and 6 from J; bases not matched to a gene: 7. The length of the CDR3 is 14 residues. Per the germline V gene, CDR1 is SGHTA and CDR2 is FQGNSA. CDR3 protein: CASSLGQTLNTIYF. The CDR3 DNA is TGTGCCAGCAGCCTGGGACAGACCTTAAACACCATATATTTT.

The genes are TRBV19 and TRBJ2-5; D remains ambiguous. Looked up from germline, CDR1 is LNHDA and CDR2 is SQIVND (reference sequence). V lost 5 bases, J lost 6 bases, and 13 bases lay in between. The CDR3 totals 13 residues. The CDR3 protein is CASSPEGRKTQYF. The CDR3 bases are TGTGCCAGTAGTCCCGAAGGGCGCAAGACCCAGTACTTC.

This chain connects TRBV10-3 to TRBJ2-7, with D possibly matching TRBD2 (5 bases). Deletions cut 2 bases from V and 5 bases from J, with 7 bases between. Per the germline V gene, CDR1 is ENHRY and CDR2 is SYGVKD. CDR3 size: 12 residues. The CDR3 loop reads CAISERRHEQYF. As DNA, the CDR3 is TGTGCCATCAGTGAGCGGAGGCACGAGCAGTACTTC.

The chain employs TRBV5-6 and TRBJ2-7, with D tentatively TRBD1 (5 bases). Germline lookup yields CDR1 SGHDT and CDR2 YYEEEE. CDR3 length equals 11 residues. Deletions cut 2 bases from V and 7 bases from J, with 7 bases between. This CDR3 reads CASSFRTEQYF. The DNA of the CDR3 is TGTGCCAGCAGCTTTCGGACAGAGCAGTACTTC.

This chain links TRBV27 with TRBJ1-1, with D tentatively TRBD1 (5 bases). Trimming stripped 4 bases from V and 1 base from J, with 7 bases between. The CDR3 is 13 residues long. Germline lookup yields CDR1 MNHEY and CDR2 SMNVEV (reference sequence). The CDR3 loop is CASSYQGNTEAFF. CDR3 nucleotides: TGTGCCAGCAGTTACCAGGGGAACACTGAAGCTTTCTTT.

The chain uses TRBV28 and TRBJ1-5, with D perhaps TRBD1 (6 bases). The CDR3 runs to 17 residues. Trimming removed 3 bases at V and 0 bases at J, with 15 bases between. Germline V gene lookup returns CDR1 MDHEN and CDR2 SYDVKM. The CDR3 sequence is CASSLGGQSYSNQPQHF. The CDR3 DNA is TGTGCCAGCAGTTTGGGTGGACAGAGCTATAGCAATCAGCCCCAGCATTTT.

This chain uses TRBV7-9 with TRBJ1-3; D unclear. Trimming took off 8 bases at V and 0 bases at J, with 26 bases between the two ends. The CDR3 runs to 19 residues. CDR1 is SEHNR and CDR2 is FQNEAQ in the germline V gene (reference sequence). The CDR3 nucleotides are TGTGCCAGCCATCCCGGTTCAGGAGCCAAACCAACCTCTGGAAACACCATATATTTT. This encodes CASHPGSGAKPTSGNTIYF.

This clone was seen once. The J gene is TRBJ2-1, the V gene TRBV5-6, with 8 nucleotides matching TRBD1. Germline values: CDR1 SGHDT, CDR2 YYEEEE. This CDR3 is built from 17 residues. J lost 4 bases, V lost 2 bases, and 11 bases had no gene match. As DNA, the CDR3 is TGTGCCAGCAGCTTTTCACCAGGACAGGGAATATACAATGAGCAGTTCTTC. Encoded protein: CASSFSPGQGIYNEQFF.

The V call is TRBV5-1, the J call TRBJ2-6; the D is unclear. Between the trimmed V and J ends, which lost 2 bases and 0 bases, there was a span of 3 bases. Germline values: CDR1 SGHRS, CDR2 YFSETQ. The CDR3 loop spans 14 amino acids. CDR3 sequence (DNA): TGCGCCAGCAGCTTAAGCTCTGGGGCCAACGTCCTGACTTTC. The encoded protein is CASSLSSGANVLTF.

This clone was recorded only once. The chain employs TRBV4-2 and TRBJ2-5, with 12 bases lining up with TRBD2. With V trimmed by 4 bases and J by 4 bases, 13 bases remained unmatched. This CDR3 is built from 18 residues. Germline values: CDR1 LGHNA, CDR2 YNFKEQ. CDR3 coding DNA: TGTGCCAGCAGCCGCCTCGAGGCTAGCGGGGGGGAGGGAGAGACCCAGTACTTC. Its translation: CASSRLEASGGEGETQYF.

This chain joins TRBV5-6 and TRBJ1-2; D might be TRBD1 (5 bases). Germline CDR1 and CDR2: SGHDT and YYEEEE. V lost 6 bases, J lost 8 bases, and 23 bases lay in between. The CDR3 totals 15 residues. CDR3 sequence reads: CASTVKLGTSDGYTF. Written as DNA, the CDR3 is TGTGCCAGCACCGTAAAGTTAGGGACGTCTGACGGCTACACCTTC.

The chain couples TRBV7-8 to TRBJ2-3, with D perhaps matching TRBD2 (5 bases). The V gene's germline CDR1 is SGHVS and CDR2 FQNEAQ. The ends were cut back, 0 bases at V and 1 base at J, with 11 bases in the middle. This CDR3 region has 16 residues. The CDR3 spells CASSLARSDGTDTQYF. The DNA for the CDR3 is TGTGCCAGCAGCTTAGCGCGTAGCGATGGCACAGATACGCAGTATTTT.

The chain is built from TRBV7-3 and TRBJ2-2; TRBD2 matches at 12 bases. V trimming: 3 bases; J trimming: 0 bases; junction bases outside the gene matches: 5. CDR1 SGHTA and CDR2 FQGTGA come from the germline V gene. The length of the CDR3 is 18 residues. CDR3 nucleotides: TGTGCCAGCAGCTTCCGACTAGCGGGGGTGGCGAACACCGGGGAGCTGTTTTTT. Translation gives CASSFRLAGVANTGELFF.

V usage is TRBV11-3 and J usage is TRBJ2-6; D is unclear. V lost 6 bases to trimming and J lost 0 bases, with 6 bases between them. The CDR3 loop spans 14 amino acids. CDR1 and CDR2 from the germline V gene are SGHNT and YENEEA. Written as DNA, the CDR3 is TGTGCCAGCAGTTCGAACTCTGGGGCCAACGTCCTGACTTTC. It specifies CASSSNSGANVLTF.